This T cell receptor (beta chain) was recovered during a study of T cell responses to AZD1222 COVID-19 vaccine (dated by TCRdb to the early 2020s). About the full investigation: AZD1222 recipients with second doses at about 4 weeks or about 12 weeks were pooled, because spike-specific TCR depth and breadth did not differ between schedules. Trial participants were enrolled by age into subgroups of 18-55, 56-69 and 70-plus years, and roughly 150, 30 and 60 TCR-sequenced participants, respectively, were included in these subgroups. A total of around 240 trial participants underwent TCR sequencing, of whom roughly 210 received two doses of AZD1222 and about 26 received two doses of the MenACWY control vaccine. Study-wide findings and limitations: In the small 56-69-year group, the increase in depth fell short of significance, most likely because of low power. Most participants were white British and females outnumbered males, and the authors suggested that clonal diversity may have been underestimated. A significant rise in spike-specific TCR breadth and depth was observed after two AZD1222 doses relative to day 0 and relative to MenACWY recipients. Because no day 14 peak-response samples were available, the repertoires could be characterized only after the peak T cell response. Reportedly, close to half of the unique spike-specific TCRs recognized epitopes lying outside the regions that are mutated in the B.1.351 and B.1.1.7 variants. The vaccine-associated CD4 TCRs covered the entire spike protein, and the dominant responses fell in regions 160-218 and 743-854. Only a handful of AZD1222 recipients were SARS-CoV-2 seropositive at baseline, limiting conclusions about previously exposed vaccinees.

Inclusive of the bounding cysteine and phenylalanine, the CDR3 is 14 residues long. Only CDR3 DNA is held: 42 bases, read in frame from base 1. V is cut by 9 bases and J by 7 bases, and the space between the germline ends is 19 bases. The germline V gene provides CDR1 SGHAT and CDR2 FQNNGV. The meaning of the sample's time point label: baseline before first vaccination. Vaccinee samples came from UK trials COV001 and COV002, including a single-blind randomized controlled phase 2/3 trial of AZD1222 (ChAdOx1 nCoV-19) in healthy adults. For TCRbeta chain sequencing, PBMC samples were collected from trial participants at day 0 and at day 28 after the second dose. Comments on this clone: What this receptor recognizes is not known. Nothing much larger sits one base from this clone, and base qualities are not available.

The CDR3 regions of human TCRbeta chains were analyzed by immunosequencing. The authors processed their data as follows. Repertoire TCRs were checked for matches against a reference library of SARS-CoV-2-specific TCRs that had been generated using the MIRA antigen-specificity platform. Breadth was defined as the fraction of unique TCRs that were SARS-CoV-2-associated. Depth was defined as the fraction of total T cells that were SARS-CoV-2-associated. Each spike-specific TCR was assigned to its reactive spike region and to a CD4 or CD8 class using the MIRA data. Log10-transformed breadth and depth values were compared by one-way ANOVA with Sidak's multiple comparisons tests. As stored in TCRdb, this immuneACCESS dataset retains in-frame rearrangements with V and J assigned. A fraction of the clones does not appear; measured against another copy, unresolved V genes explain less than half of the discrepancy, and the remainder lacks a known reason. V and J calls plus clone size are reproduced from that table; the DNA served to infer D and trimming. The sample table shows 110,000 to 150,000 clones, and 80% to 90% are seen once. The ten top clones hold more than 7% of the sample.

This sample comprised peripheral blood, obtained on day 0 of AZD1222 vaccination. The sequence derives from an adult in good health. The V and J genes are TRBV11-2 and TRBJ2-1; the D gene is perhaps TRBD2, on 6 matching bases. The CDR3 protein: CASHRDFPTNEQFF. The nucleotides are TGTGCCAGTCACCGGGACTTCCCTACTAATGAGCAGTTCTTC.